This T cell receptor (beta chain) appears in the sequencing data of a study of T-cell reconstitution after alpha-beta-depleted transplantation in children. As it was prepared, the TCRbeta library received unique molecular identifiers. TCRdb reprocessed the PCR reads with MiXCR, giving one entry per CDR3 protein. This table has around 370,000 distinct CDR3 sequences, about 9.4% appearing once. This clonotype was seen repeatedly, ten times or more. This CDR3 has 16 amino acids. From germline, CDR1 is LNHNV and CDR2 YYDKDF (reference sequence). V lost 0 bases to trimming and J lost 3 bases; unmatched junction nucleotides: 4.

The chain uses TRBV15 and TRBJ2-1, with 8 nucleotides matching TRBD2. This clonotype originated in a human donor who donated a stem cell graft to a child with acute lymphoblastic leukemia. The sample in question was PBMCs from the stem cell graft donor, obtained from the stem cell graft. The CDR3 DNA is TGTGCCACCAGCAGAGATAAACTAGCGGTCTACAATGAGCAGTTCTTC. The encoded protein is CATSRDKLAVYNEQFF.